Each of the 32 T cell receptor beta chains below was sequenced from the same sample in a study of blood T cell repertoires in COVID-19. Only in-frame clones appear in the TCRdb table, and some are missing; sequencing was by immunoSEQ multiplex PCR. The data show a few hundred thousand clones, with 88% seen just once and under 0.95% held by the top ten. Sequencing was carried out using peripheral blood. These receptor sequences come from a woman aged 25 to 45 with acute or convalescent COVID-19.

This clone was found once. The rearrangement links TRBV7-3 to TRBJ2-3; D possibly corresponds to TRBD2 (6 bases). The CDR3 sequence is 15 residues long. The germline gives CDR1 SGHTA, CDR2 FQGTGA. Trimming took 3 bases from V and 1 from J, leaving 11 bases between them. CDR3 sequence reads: CASSLGGDRTDTQYF. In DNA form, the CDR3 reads TGTGCCAGCAGCTTGGGGGGAGACCGCACAGATACGCAGTATTTT.

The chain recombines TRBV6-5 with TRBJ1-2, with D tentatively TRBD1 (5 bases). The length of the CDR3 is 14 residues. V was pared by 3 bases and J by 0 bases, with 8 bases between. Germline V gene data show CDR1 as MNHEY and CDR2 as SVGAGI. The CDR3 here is CASSYGGTNYGYTF. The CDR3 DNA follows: TGTGCCAGCAGTTATGGGGGGACTAACTATGGCTACACCTTC.

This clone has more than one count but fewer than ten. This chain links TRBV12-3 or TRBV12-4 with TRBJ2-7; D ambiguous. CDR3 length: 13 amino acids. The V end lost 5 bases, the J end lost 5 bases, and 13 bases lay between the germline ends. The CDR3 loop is CASSPLGFDEQYF. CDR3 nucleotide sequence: TGTGCCAGCAGTCCTCTCGGTTTCGACGAGCAGTACTTC.

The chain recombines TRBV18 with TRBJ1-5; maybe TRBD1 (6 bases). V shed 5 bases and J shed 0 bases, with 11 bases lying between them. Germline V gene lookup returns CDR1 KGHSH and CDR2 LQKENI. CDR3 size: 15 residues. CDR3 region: CASSGTRNSNQPQHF. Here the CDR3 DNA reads TGTGCCAGCTCAGGGACAAGGAATAGCAATCAGCCCCAGCATTTT.

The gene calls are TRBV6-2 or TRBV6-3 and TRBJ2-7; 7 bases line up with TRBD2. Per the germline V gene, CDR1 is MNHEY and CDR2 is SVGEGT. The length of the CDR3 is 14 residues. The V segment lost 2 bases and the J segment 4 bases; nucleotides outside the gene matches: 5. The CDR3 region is CASSYGRGLYEQYF. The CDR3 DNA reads TGTGCCAGCAGTTACGGGCGGGGGTTATACGAGCAGTACTTC.

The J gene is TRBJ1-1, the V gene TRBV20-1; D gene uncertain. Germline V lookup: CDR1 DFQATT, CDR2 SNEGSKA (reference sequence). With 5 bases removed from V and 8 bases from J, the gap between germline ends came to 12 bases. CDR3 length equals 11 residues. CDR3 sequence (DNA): TGCAGTGCTTATCGGGGTGGAGAAGCTTTCTTT. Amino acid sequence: CSAYRGGEAFF.

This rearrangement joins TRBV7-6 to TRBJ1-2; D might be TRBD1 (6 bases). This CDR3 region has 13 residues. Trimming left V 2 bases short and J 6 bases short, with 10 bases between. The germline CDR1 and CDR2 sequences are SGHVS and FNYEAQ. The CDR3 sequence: CASSLSEGDGYTF. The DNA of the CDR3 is TGTGCCAGCAGCTTATCAGAGGGGGATGGCTACACCTTC.

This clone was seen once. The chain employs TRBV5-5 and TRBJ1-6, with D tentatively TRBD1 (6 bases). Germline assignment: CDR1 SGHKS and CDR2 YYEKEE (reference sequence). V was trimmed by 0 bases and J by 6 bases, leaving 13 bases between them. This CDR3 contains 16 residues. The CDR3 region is CASSLAQGLVNSPLHF. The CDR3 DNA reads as TGTGCCAGCAGCTTGGCACAGGGTCTGGTTAATTCACCCCTCCACTTT.

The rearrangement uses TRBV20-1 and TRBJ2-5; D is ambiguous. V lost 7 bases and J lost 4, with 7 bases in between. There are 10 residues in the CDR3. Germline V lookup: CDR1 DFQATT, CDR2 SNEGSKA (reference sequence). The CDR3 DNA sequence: TGCAGTGGGTTTAGAGAGACCCAGTACTTC. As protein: CSGFRETQYF.

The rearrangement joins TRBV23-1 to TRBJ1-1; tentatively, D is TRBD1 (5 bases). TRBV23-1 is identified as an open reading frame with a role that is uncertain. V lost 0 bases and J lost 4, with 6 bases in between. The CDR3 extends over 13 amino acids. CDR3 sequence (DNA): TGCGCCAGCAGTCAATCCGGGGGCACTGAAGCTTTCTTT. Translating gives CASSQSGGTEAFF.

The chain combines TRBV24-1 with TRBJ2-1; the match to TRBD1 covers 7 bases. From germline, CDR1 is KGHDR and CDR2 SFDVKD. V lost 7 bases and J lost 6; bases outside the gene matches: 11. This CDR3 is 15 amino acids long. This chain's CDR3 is CATRSTGEKVNEQFF. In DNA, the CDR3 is TGTGCCACCAGAAGCACAGGGGAAAAAGTCAATGAGCAGTTCTTC.

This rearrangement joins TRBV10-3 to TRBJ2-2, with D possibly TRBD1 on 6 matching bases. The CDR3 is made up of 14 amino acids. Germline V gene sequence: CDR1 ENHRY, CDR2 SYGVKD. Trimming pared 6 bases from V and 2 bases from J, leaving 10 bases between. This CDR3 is CAIRRGTNTGELFF. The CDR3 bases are TGTGCCATCAGGAGGGGGACCAACACCGGGGAGCTGTTTTTT.

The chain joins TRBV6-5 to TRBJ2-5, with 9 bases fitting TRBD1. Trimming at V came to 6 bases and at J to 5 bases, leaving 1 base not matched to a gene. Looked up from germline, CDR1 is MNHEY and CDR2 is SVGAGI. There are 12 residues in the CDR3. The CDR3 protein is CASRTGGETQYF. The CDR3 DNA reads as TGTGCCAGCAGGACAGGGGGGGAGACCCAGTACTTC.

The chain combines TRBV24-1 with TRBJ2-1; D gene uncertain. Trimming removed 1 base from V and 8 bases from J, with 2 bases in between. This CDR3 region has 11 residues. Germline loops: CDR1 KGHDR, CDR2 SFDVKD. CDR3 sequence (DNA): TGTGCCACCAGTGATTTCGATGAGCAGTTCTTC. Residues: CATSDFDEQFF.

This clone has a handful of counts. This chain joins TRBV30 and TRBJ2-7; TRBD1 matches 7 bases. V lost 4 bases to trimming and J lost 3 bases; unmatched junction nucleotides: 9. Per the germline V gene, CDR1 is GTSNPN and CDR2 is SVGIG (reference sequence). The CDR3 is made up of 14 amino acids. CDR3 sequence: CAWNMGQRVYEQYF. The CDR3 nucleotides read TGTGCCTGGAATATGGGACAGCGAGTCTACGAGCAGTACTTC. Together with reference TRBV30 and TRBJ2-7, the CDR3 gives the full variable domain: SQTIHQWPATLVQPVGSPLSLECTVEGTSNPNLYWYRQAAGRGLQLLFYSVGIGQISSEVPQNLSASRPQDRQFILSSKKLLLSDSGFYLCAWNMGQRVYEQYFGPGTRLTVT.

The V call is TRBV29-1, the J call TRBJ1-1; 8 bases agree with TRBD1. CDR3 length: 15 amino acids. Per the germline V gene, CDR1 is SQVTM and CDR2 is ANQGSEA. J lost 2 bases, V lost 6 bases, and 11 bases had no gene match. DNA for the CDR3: TGCAGCGTCGCCGGAGGGACAGGCGAAAACACTGAAGCTTTCTTT. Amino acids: CSVAGGTGENTEAFF.

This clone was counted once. This CDR3 reads CASSQLAGGSINTQYF. The CDR3 nucleotides read TGTGCCAGCAGCCAACTCGCGGGAGGGTCCATAAATACGCAGTATTTT. The J gene is TRBJ2-3, the V gene TRBV14, with 9 nucleotides matching TRBD2. V shed 2 bases, J shed 7 bases, and the junction held 10 bases outside the gene matches. The CDR3 covers 16 residues. Germline V lookup: CDR1 SGHDN, CDR2 FVKESK.

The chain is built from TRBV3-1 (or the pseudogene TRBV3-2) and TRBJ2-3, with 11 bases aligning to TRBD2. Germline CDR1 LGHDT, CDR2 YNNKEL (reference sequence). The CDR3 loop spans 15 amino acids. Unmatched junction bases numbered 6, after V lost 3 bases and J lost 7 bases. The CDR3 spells CASSHELAGVNTQYF. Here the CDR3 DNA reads TGTGCCAGCAGCCACGAACTAGCGGGAGTCAATACGCAGTATTTT.

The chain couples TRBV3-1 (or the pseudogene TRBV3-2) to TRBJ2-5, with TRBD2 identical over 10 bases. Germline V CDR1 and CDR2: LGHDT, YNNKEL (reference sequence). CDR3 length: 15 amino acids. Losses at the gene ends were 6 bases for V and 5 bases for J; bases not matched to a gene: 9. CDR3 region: CASSPSGRAGETQYF. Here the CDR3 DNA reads TGTGCCAGCAGTCCAAGCGGGAGGGCCGGGGAGACCCAGTACTTC.

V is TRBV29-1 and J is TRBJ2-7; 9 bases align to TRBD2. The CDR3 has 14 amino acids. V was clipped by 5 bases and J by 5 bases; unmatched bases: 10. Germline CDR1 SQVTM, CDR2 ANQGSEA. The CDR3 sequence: CSVKGGGRVHEQYF. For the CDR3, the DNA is TGCAGCGTTAAAGGGGGCGGGAGGGTCCACGAGCAGTACTTC.

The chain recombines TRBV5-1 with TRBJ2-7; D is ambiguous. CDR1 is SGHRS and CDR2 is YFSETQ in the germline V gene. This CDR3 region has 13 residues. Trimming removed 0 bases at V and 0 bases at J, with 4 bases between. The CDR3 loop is CASSLANSYEQYF. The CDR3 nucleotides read TGCGCCAGCAGCTTGGCCAACTCCTACGAGCAGTACTTC.

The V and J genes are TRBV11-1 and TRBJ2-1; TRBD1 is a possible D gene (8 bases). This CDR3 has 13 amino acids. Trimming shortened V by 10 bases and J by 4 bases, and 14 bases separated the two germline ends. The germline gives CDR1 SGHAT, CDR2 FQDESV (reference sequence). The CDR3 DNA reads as TGTGCCACCATACAGGGGGGGTACAATGAGCAGTTCTTC. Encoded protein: CATIQGGYNEQFF.

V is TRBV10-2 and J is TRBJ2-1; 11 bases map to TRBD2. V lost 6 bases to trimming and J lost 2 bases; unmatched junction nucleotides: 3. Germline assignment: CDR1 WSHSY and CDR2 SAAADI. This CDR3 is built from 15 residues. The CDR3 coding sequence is TGCGCCAGCAGGACGACTAGCGGGACCTACAATGAGCAGTTCTTC. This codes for CASRTTSGTYNEQFF.

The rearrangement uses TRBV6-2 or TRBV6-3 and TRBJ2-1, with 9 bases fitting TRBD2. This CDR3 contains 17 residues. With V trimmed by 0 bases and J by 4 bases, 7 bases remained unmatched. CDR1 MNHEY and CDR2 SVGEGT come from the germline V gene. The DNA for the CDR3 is TGTGCCAGCAGTTACTCGGGTAGCGGGAGTACTTACAATGAGCAGTTCTTC. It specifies CASSYSGSGSTYNEQFF.

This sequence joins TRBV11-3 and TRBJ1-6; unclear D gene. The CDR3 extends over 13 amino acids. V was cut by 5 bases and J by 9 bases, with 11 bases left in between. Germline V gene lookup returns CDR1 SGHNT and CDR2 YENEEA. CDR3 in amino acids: CASSPTISSPLHF. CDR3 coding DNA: TGTGCCAGCAGCCCCACTATCAGTTCACCCCTCCACTTT.

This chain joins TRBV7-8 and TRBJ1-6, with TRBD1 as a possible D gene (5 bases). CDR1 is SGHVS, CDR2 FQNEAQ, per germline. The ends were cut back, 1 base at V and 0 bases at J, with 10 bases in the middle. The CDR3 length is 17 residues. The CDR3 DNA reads TGTGCCAGCAGCTTAGGGACACCAAGCTCCTATAATTCACCCCTCCACTTT. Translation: CASSLGTPSSYNSPLHF.

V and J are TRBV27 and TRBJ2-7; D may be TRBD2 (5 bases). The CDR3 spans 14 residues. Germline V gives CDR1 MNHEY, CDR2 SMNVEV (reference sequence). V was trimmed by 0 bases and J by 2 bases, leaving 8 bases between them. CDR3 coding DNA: TGTGCCAGCAGTTTATCGCCTAGCCCCTACGAGCAGTACTTC. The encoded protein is CASSLSPSPYEQYF.

The CDR3 region has the DNA TGTGCCAGCGGAGGGCAATACACTGAAGCTTTCTTT. This encodes CASGGQYTEAFF. The rearrangement joins TRBV12-3 or TRBV12-4 to TRBJ1-1, with D unresolved. The CDR3 loop spans 12 amino acids. V was trimmed by 8 bases and J by 3 bases, leaving 10 bases between them.

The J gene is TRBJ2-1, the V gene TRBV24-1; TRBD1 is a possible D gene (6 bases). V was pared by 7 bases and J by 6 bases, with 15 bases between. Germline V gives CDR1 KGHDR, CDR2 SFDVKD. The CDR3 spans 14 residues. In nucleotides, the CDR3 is TGTGCCACCAGCGGACAGTTCGGTCCCAATGAGCAGTTCTTC. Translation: CATSGQFGPNEQFF.

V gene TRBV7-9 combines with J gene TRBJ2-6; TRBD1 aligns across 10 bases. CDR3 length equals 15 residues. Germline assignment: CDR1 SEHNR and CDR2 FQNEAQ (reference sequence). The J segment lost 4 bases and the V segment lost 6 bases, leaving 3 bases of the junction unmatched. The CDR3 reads CASRGTGAGANVLTF. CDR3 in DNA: TGTGCCAGCAGGGGGACAGGGGCCGGGGCCAACGTCCTGACTTTC.

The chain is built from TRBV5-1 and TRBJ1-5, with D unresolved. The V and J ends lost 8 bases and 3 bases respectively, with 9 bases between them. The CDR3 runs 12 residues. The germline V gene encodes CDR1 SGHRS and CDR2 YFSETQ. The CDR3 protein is CARKLLNQPQHF. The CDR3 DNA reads TGCGCCAGGAAACTCCTCAATCAGCCCCAGCATTTT.

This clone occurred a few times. The CDR3 DNA reads as TGTGCCAGCAGCCAAGATAGGGGACAGACCTACAATGAGCAGTTCTTC. Its protein product is CASSQDRGQTYNEQFF. The gene calls are TRBV14 and TRBJ2-1; 7 bases map to TRBD1. Germline V CDR1 and CDR2: SGHDN, FVKESK. V dropped 0 bases and J dropped 2; count of bases not matched to a gene: 4. This CDR3 comprises 16 residues.